This entry describes one T cell receptor (beta chain). This sample was included in a study of blood T cell repertoires in COVID-19. Study background: Material from acute and convalescent COVID-19 was sourced from the United States, Italy and Spain. Sample material is recorded as cDNA or gDNA derived from T cells, B-cell-depleted T cells, or PBMCs.

In the source study's methods: Cell counts per sample came from amplifying reference gene primers. The protocol was immunoSEQ multiplex PCR, while the TCRdb copy is restricted to in-frame clones and leaves out a portion. V, J and clone size reflect that table, while D and trimming were determined from the DNA. The data hold about 59,000 clones, with 80% observed a single time. The CDR3 has 13 residues. Trimming removed 3 bases at V and 10 bases at J, with 18 bases between. Germline V CDR1 and CDR2: SQVTM, ANQGSEA. This sequence joins TRBV29-1 and TRBJ1-2; a possible D gene is TRBD1 (6 bases). This clonotype was obtained from a man in his 60s with acute or convalescent COVID-19. Sequencing input: peripheral blood. This CDR3 is CSVDPTGTIFYTF. The CDR3 coding sequence is TGCAGCGTTGATCCCACCGGGACAATATTCTACACCTTC.